Presented here are 20 T cell receptor beta chains from one specimen sequenced in a study of cytomegalovirus exposure and HLA in healthy donors. PCR used 60 Vbeta primers and 13 Jbeta primers. TCRdb keeps only in-frame clones here, not all; method: immunoSEQ multiplex PCR. The sample records under 55,000 clones, over 60% being singletons. Sample: PBMCs. The receptors here all came from a young man in good health and CMV-seropositive.

This rearrangement joins TRBV5-8 to TRBJ1-4, with 9 bases aligning to TRBD1. This CDR3 comprises 16 residues. CDR1 SGHTS and CDR2 YDEGEE come from the germline V gene. J gave up 5 bases and V 4 bases, and 9 bases lay outside the gene matches. The CDR3 region has the DNA TGTGCCAGCAGCCCCGGAGGTGGACAGGGGAATGAAAAACTGTTTTTT. This codes for CASSPGGGQGNEKLFF.

The genes are TRBV11-3 and TRBJ2-5; possibly TRBD1 for D (5 bases). Trimming cost V 0 bases and J 1 base, with 9 bases left between them. The germline gives CDR1 SGHNT, CDR2 YENEEA. The CDR3 runs to 15 residues. The CDR3 DNA sequence: TGTGCCAGCAGCTTAGATTCAGGGTCCCAAGAGACCCAGTACTTC. This encodes CASSLDSGSQETQYF.

The CDR3 sequence is CASSSRGGVTEAFF. The CDR3 region has the DNA TGTGCCAGCAGCTCCCGAGGGGGGGTCACTGAAGCTTTCTTT. The chain combines TRBV7-2 with TRBJ1-1; D may be TRBD1 (6 bases). This CDR3 contains 14 residues. The V gene lost 4 bases and the J gene lost 4 bases, with 13 bases spanning the gap. Germline V gene sequence: CDR1 SGHTA, CDR2 FQGNSA.

This chain uses TRBV9 with TRBJ2-7; TRBD1 might be the D (5 bases). The CDR3 has 14 residues. The germline V and J ends were trimmed by 0 bases and 5 bases, with 12 bases remaining between them. Germline CDR1 SGDLS, CDR2 YYNGEE. CDR3 sequence (DNA): TGTGCCAGCAGCGTAGGAGGCAGGGTCCACGAGCAGTACTTC. It translates to CASSVGGRVHEQYF.

A few counts support this clone. The chain carries TRBV5-1 and TRBJ1-3, with 8 positions matching TRBD1. Germline V lookup: CDR1 SGHRS, CDR2 YFSETQ. V lost 4 bases to trimming and J lost 3 bases; unmatched junction nucleotides: 12. The CDR3 is 17 amino acids. CDR3 nucleotides: TGCGCCAGCAGCCCCGGACAGGGCGGCCTAATTGGAAACACCATATATTTT. The encoded protein is CASSPGQGGLIGNTIYF.

The chain links TRBV18 to TRBJ1-5; 7 nucleotides line up with TRBD1. J was trimmed by 5 bases and V by 6 bases; bases with no gene match: 7. This CDR3 is 14 amino acids long. CDR1 is KGHSH and CDR2 is LQKENI in the germline V gene. The CDR3 nucleotides read TGTGCCAGCTCGGGGGACAGCTCTTATCAGCCCCAGCATTTT. Translating gives CASSGDSSYQPQHF.

V gene TRBV21-1 combines with J gene TRBJ2-7; TRBD2, as called in the table, went unchecked against the DNA. TRBV21-1 has pseudogene status. The CDR3 loop spans 16 amino acids. This CDR3 is CASSTATGPRAYEQYF. DNA of the CDR3: TGTGCCAGCAGCACGGCAACTGGGCCGAGGGCCTACGAGCAGTACTTC.

This sequence joins TRBV2 and TRBJ1-3; 7 nucleotides align to TRBD1. The CDR3 runs to 14 residues. Germline CDR1 and CDR2: SNHLY and FYNNEI. The V gene end was trimmed by 6 bases and the J gene end by 3 bases; junction bases not matched to a gene: 5. The CDR3 DNA sequence: TGTGCCAGCAGAGAAAACAGGGGTGGAAACACCATATATTTT. It yields the protein CASRENRGGNTIYF.

The V and J genes are TRBV19 and TRBJ2-3; D may be TRBD1 (5 bases). This CDR3 contains 15 residues. V dropped 8 bases and J dropped 3 bases, with 18 bases sitting between them. Germline V CDR1 and CDR2: LNHDA, SQIVND (reference sequence). This CDR3 is CASSHHGAETDTQYF. CDR3 bases: TGTGCCAGTTCCCACCATGGGGCTGAAACAGATACGCAGTATTTT.

V usage is TRBV7-2 and J usage is TRBJ2-1; D is perhaps TRBD2 (5 bases). The CDR3 runs to 11 residues. Between the trimmed V and J ends, which lost 11 bases and 10 bases, there was a span of 15 bases. Germline CDR1 is SGHTA and CDR2 is FQGNSA. CDR3 nucleotide sequence: TGTGCCTCCGGGGAAGGTGTCGAGCAGTTCTTC. Its protein is CASGEGVEQFF.

The CDR3 loop reads CARSHRGGRTTGDYGYTF. CDR3 DNA sequence: TGTGCCAGAAGCCACCGGGGGGGCAGGACCACAGGGGACTATGGCTACACCTTC. The chain combines TRBV5-3 with TRBJ1-2; 7 bases match TRBD1. TRBV5-3 is noted as an ORF with a role that remains uncertain. The trim removed 4 bases at V and 3 bases at J, leaving 18 bases unmatched. This CDR3 spans 18 amino acids.

This rearrangement joins TRBV10-1 to TRBJ2-4, with 9 nucleotides matching TRBD1. Trimming cost V 5 bases and J 1 base; bases outside gene matches: 6. From germline, CDR1 is WNHNN and CDR2 SYGVQD (reference sequence). The CDR3 spans 16 residues. The CDR3 loop is CASSSTGTGAKNIQYF. The DNA for the CDR3 is TGCGCCAGCAGTTCGACCGGGACAGGGGCCAAAAACATTCAGTACTTC.

In this sample, this clone turned up a few times. V is TRBV7-3 and J is TRBJ2-2; TRBD2 matches at 13 bases. This CDR3 is built from 19 residues. Germline V gene sequence: CDR1 SGHTA, CDR2 FQGTGA. V lost 5 bases to trimming and J lost 0 bases; unmatched junction nucleotides: 9. CDR3 nucleotides: TGTGCCAGCAGCCCGCAGGGACTAGCGGGGAGGTCGAACACCGGGGAGCTGTTTTTT. This translates into CASSPQGLAGRSNTGELFF.

The CDR3 DNA reads TGTGCCAGCAGCTTCGGCACTAACGAGCAGTACTTC. It is translated as CASSFGTNEQYF. The chain is built from TRBV5-4 and TRBJ2-7, with D hard to call. This CDR3 is 12 amino acids long. Germline values: CDR1 SGHNT, CDR2 YYREEE (reference sequence). The germline V and J ends were trimmed by 2 bases and 5 bases, with 8 bases remaining between them.

V usage is TRBV5-5 and J usage is TRBJ1-5; 8 nucleotides agree with TRBD1. The CDR3 is 15 residues long. Unmatched junction bases numbered 5, after V lost 0 bases and J lost 6 bases. Germline CDR1 and CDR2: SGHKS and YYEKEE (reference sequence). CDR3 residues: CASSLETGVGQPQHF. The CDR3 region has the DNA TGTGCCAGCAGCTTGGAGACAGGGGTAGGTCAGCCCCAGCATTTT.

The V gene is TRBV6-1, the J gene TRBJ1-1, with D unclear. CDR1 and CDR2 from the germline V gene are MNHNS and SASEGT. The CDR3 consists of 14 residues. Deletions cut 4 bases from V and 7 bases from J, with 16 bases between. CDR3 protein: CASSVSLSSDEAFF. The CDR3 nucleotides read TGTGCCAGCAGTGTTTCCCTAAGCTCTGATGAAGCTTTCTTT.

The chain combines TRBV19 with TRBJ2-2; 10 positions agree with TRBD2. Germline values: CDR1 LNHDA, CDR2 SQIVND (reference sequence). CDR3 length equals 16 residues. The trim removed 4 bases at V and 2 bases at J, leaving 4 bases unmatched. In DNA form, the CDR3 reads TGTGCCAGTAGTACGAGCGGGGGGGCCAACACCGGGGAGCTGTTTTTT. Translation: CASSTSGGANTGELFF.

The V and J genes are TRBV19 and TRBJ2-2, with 11 bases fitting TRBD1. Losses at the gene ends were 8 bases for V and 5 bases for J; bases not matched to a gene: 4. CDR3 size: 14 residues. Germline CDR1 and CDR2: LNHDA and SQIVND (reference sequence). The CDR3: CASLDRGRTGELFF. The CDR3 coding sequence is TGTGCCAGTCTGGACAGGGGGCGAACCGGGGAGCTGTTTTTT.

The chain carries TRBV5-5 and TRBJ1-1; D gene uncertain. Germline assignment: CDR1 SGHKS and CDR2 YYEKEE (reference sequence). Trimming left V 4 bases short and J 2 bases short, with 12 bases between. CDR3 length: 14 residues. This chain's CDR3 is CASSQRTGNTEAFF. CDR3 nucleotide sequence: TGTGCCAGCAGCCAAAGGACGGGAAACACTGAAGCTTTCTTT.

V gene TRBV6-5 combines with J gene TRBJ2-6, with D unclear. The CDR3 runs to 15 residues. Germline V gene lookup returns CDR1 MNHEY and CDR2 SVGAGI. The germline V and J ends were trimmed by 9 bases and 1 base, with 13 bases remaining between them. The CDR3 here is CASCDSLSGANVLTF. The CDR3 region has the DNA TGTGCCAGTTGCGATTCCCTGTCTGGGGCCAACGTCCTGACTTTC.